These 23 T cell receptor beta chains share one sample of origin, sequenced in a study of blood T cell repertoires in COVID-19. TCRdb's table, derived via immunoSEQ multiplex PCR, lists solely in-frame clones and lacks some. This table has around 310,000 clones, around 90% appearing once. Sequenced: peripheral blood. The origin of the receptors is a woman under 40 with COVID-19, enrolled during active disease.

This rearrangement joins TRBV20-1 to TRBJ2-3; D uncertain. The CDR3 length is 11 residues. Germline loops: CDR1 DFQATT, CDR2 SNEGSKA (reference sequence). In DNA, the CDR3 is TGCACCTGTCTTAACACAGATACGCAGTATTTT. Protein sequence: CTCLNTDTQYF.

The chain combines TRBV5-4 with TRBJ2-1; 10 bases align to TRBD1. This CDR3 is 14 amino acids long. V lost 4 bases to trimming and J lost 6 bases; unmatched junction nucleotides: 4. Germline V gene sequence: CDR1 SGHNT, CDR2 YYREEE (reference sequence). The CDR3 loop is CASSSRTGGNEQFF. The CDR3 DNA is TGTGCCAGCAGCAGCCGGACAGGGGGCAATGAGCAGTTCTTC.

The V and J genes are TRBV19 and TRBJ2-2; the D gene is possibly TRBD1 (6 bases). Between the trimmed V and J ends, which lost 4 bases and 4 bases, there was a span of 10 bases. The V gene's germline CDR1 is LNHDA and CDR2 SQIVND (reference sequence). The CDR3 totals 14 residues. The CDR3 DNA is TGTGCCAGTAGTAACAGGGTGAGCACCGGGGAGCTGTTTTTT. Protein: CASSNRVSTGELFF.

The rearrangement links TRBV2 to TRBJ1-5; 10 positions agree with TRBD1. The CDR3 is 15 amino acids. With 6 bases clipped from V and 6 bases from J, the junction kept 8 bases outside the gene matches. Germline values: CDR1 SNHLY, CDR2 FYNNEI. The chain's CDR3 is CASRPGQGNTQPQHF. CDR3 bases: TGTGCCAGCAGGCCGGGACAGGGGAATACTCAGCCCCAGCATTTT.

This rearrangement joins TRBV9 to TRBJ2-3; TRBD2 is a possible D gene (5 bases). CDR1 is SGDLS, CDR2 YYNGEE, per germline. Between the trimmed V and J ends, which lost 4 bases and 1 base, there was a span of 16 bases. The CDR3 has 16 amino acids. The CDR3 spells CASSPRRAGGTDTQYF. CDR3 nucleotide sequence: TGTGCCAGCAGCCCCCGTCGTGCCGGGGGCACAGATACGCAGTATTTT.

The CDR3 reads CASSPEEFGADTQYF. Here the CDR3 DNA reads TGTGCCAGCAGCCCAGAGGAGTTCGGGGCAGATACGCAGTATTTT. The chain links TRBV9 to TRBJ2-3; tentatively, D is TRBD2 (5 bases). The germline V gene has CDR1 SGDLS and CDR2 YYNGEE. The CDR3 extends over 15 amino acids. V dropped 4 bases and J dropped 4 bases, with 16 bases sitting between them.

The genes are TRBV3-1 (or the pseudogene TRBV3-2) and TRBJ1-4; D unclear. CDR1 LGHDT and CDR2 YNNKEL come from the germline V gene (reference sequence). V lost 6 bases and J 4 bases, leaving 12 bases between the germline ends. This CDR3 has 14 residues. Here the CDR3 DNA reads TGTGCCAGCAGACTAACCTCGGGTAATGAAAAACTGTTTTTT. Encoded protein: CASRLTSGNEKLFF.

This chain uses TRBV7-3 with TRBJ2-5, with a possible D match to TRBD1 (6 bases). CDR3 size: 13 residues. Trimming removed 1 base from V and 4 bases from J, with 7 bases in between. The germline CDR1 and CDR2 sequences are SGHTA and FQGTGA. The CDR3 reads CASSLIGGETQYF. The CDR3 coding sequence is TGTGCCAGCAGCTTAATAGGGGGAGAGACCCAGTACTTC.

The rearrangement links TRBV28 to TRBJ2-1; tentatively, D is TRBD1 (5 bases). The germline gives CDR1 MDHEN, CDR2 SYDVKM. V was cut by 4 bases and J by 7 bases, with 14 bases left in between. The CDR3 length is 14 residues. Here the CDR3 reads CASSSQGLGNEQFF. The CDR3 DNA is TGTGCCAGCAGTTCCCAGGGTTTGGGGAATGAGCAGTTCTTC.

The genes are TRBV6-5 and TRBJ2-1, with 11 bases identical to TRBD2. Germline V gives CDR1 MNHEY, CDR2 SVGAGI. V lost 5 bases to trimming and J lost 4 bases; unmatched junction nucleotides: 4. This CDR3 is 15 amino acids long. CDR3 nucleotide sequence: TGTGCCAGCAGTCCGGGACTAGCGGATTACAATGAGCAGTTCTTC. Translating gives CASSPGLADYNEQFF.

Written as DNA, the CDR3 is TGTGCCACCAGGACAGGGGGACGCCTTTCCACCGGGGAGCTGTTTTTT. Residues: CATRTGGRLSTGELFF. The V and J genes are TRBV27 and TRBJ2-2; 10 nucleotides align to TRBD1. The CDR3 runs to 16 residues. The V gene end was trimmed by 10 bases and the J gene end by 4 bases; junction bases not matched to a gene: 12. Germline CDR1 MNHEY, CDR2 SMNVEV (reference sequence).

The V gene is TRBV18, the J gene TRBJ2-1; TRBD2 matches at 11 bases. The CDR3 is made up of 16 amino acids. Germline V lookup: CDR1 KGHSH, CDR2 LQKENI. J gave up 8 bases and V 1 base, and 7 bases lay outside the gene matches. This CDR3 is CASSPQTSGKSYEQFF. The CDR3 nucleotides are TGTGCCAGCTCACCACAGACTAGCGGGAAGTCCTATGAGCAGTTCTTC.

This clone was detected a few times. The chain joins TRBV25-1 to TRBJ1-4; D not certain. Germline V lookup: CDR1 MGHDK, CDR2 SYGVNS. Trimming took 2 bases from V and 7 from J, leaving 8 bases between them. This CDR3 has 13 residues. The CDR3 protein is CASSETRGEKLFF. The DNA for the CDR3 is TGTGCCAGCAGTGAAACGCGGGGTGAAAAACTGTTTTTT.

This chain links TRBV23-1 with TRBJ1-1; unclear D gene. TRBV23-1 is placed among ORFs of uncertain function. V was clipped by 4 bases and J by 4 bases, with 7 bases between them. The CDR3 is made up of 12 amino acids. In nucleotides, the CDR3 is TGCGCCAGCAGTCTTCAATCCACTGAAGCTTTCTTT. Translated, it gives CASSLQSTEAFF.

The chain recombines TRBV19 with TRBJ1-2; 8 bases agree with TRBD1. V shed 6 bases and J 3 bases; nucleotides not matched to a gene: 9. CDR3 length equals 15 residues. Germline CDR1 and CDR2: LNHDA and SQIVND (reference sequence). The CDR3 protein is CASSQKDRGDYGYTF. As DNA, the CDR3 is TGTGCCAGTAGCCAAAAAGACAGGGGTGACTATGGCTACACCTTC.

The rearrangement links TRBV27 to TRBJ1-3; a weak D match, TRBD1 (5 bases). CDR3 length equals 15 residues. Germline CDR1 and CDR2: MNHEY and SMNVEV (reference sequence). The V and J ends lost 6 bases and 2 bases respectively, with 14 bases between them. The CDR3 nucleotides read TGTGCCAGCAGGGACGACGGGGGGGCTGGAAACACCATATATTTT. Translated, it gives CASRDDGGAGNTIYF.

The V call is TRBV30, the J call TRBJ2-5; 7 bases map to TRBD1. This CDR3 is 11 amino acids long. Germline V CDR1 and CDR2: GTSNPN, SVGIG (reference sequence). This chain's CDR3 is CAVGQQETQYF. For the CDR3, the DNA is TGTGCAGTGGGACAGCAAGAGACCCAGTACTTC.

V is TRBV6-5 and J is TRBJ1-2; TRBD1 matches 9 bases. The germline V gene encodes CDR1 MNHEY and CDR2 SVGAGI. Trimming removed 7 bases from V and 4 bases from J; junction bases left unmatched: 10. CDR3 size: 15 residues. CDR3 sequence (DNA): TGTGCCAGCATGCAAGCCGGGACAGGGTCCTATGGCTACACCTTC. The encoded protein is CASMQAGTGSYGYTF.

The chain is built from TRBV2 and TRBJ1-1; D gene uncertain. The CDR3 runs 15 residues. Germline V gives CDR1 SNHLY, CDR2 FYNNEI. The germline V and J ends were trimmed by 2 bases and 3 bases, with 13 bases remaining between them. CDR3: CASSEMGVYDTEAFF. CDR3 sequence (DNA): TGTGCCAGCAGTGAAATGGGAGTATACGACACTGAAGCTTTCTTT.

The chain has TRBV6-5 and TRBJ1-5; D may be TRBD1 (6 bases). The CDR3 has 14 amino acids. The V gene lost 4 bases and the J gene lost 5 bases, with 12 bases spanning the gap. CDR1 MNHEY and CDR2 SVGAGI come from the germline V gene. For the CDR3, the DNA is TGTGCCAGCAGTTTGGACAGTGACTATCAGCCCCAGCATTTT. Protein sequence: CASSLDSDYQPQHF.

The chain couples TRBV2 to TRBJ2-7; tentatively, D is TRBD1 (5 bases). The CDR3 is 14 residues long. The germline V and J ends were trimmed by 8 bases and 0 bases, with 14 bases remaining between them. Per the germline V gene, CDR1 is SNHLY and CDR2 is FYNNEI. CDR3 amino acids: CASLEDTSSYEQYF. CDR3 in DNA: TGTGCCAGCTTAGAGGACACGAGCTCCTACGAGCAGTACTTC.

The CDR3 region is CASSYRGLDKADTQYF. The CDR3 nucleotides read TGTGCCAGCAGTTACCGGGGACTAGATAAGGCAGATACGCAGTATTTT. This chain joins TRBV6-5 and TRBJ2-3; 8 nucleotides agree with TRBD2. The germline V gene encodes CDR1 MNHEY and CDR2 SVGAGI. V was clipped by 2 bases and J by 4 bases; unmatched bases: 8. CDR3 length: 16 residues.

This clone was found once. The V call is TRBV5-4, the J call TRBJ1-2; 7 nucleotides align to TRBD1. In germline, CDR1 is SGHNT, CDR2 YYREEE (reference sequence). This CDR3 is 13 amino acids long. Unmatched junction bases numbered 3, after V lost 3 bases and J lost 4 bases. CDR3 DNA sequence: TGTGCCAGCAGCTCGGGACAGTCCTATGGCTACACCTTC. It translates to CASSSGQSYGYTF.